This is a list of T cell receptor beta chains from one sample in a study of blood T cells in healthy people across ages. One entry per CDR3 protein results from TCRdb running MiXCR on the 5' RACE reads. The repertoire consists of under 1,000,000 distinct CDR3 sequences, with 35% to 50% occurring once and the leading ten covering less than 20%. Source material: blood. The receptor source for this set is a man at least 80 years old in good health. Both conserved end residues are part of each CDR3. The D gene is left open where the match is weak. Rows give clone size only sometimes, using once, few, many, or a class for an expanded clone.

.	many	TRBV5-6	TRBJ1-1	CASSWGGQSNTEAFF	TGTGCCAGCAGCTGGGGTGGACAGTCAAACACTGAAGCTTTCTTT
.	once	TRBV9	TRBJ2-7	CASGAGTLLEQYF	TGTGCCAGCGGCGCCGGGACACTTCTCGAGCAGTACTTC
TRBD1	few	TRBV6-5	TRBJ2-5	CASSYSRQGRLGETQYF	TGTGCCAGCAGTTACTCCCGACAGGGGCGGTTAGGAGAGACCCAGTACTTC
.	many	TRBV24-1	TRBJ2-1	CATSDLPFELLAGTNEQFF	TGTGCCACCAGTGATTTGCCCTTCGAACTACTTGCAGGGACGAATGAGCAGTTCTTC
.	.	TRBV4-1	TRBJ2-1	CASSQRDGTISYNEQFF	TGCGCCAGCAGCCAACGAGACGGGACAATCTCCTACAATGAGCAGTTCTTC
TRBD2	few	TRBV7-8	TRBJ2-7	CASSPTGGGYEQYF	TGTGCCAGCAGCCCGACCGGGGGGGGATACGAGCAGTACTTC
.	.	TRBV6-5	TRBJ1-2	CASSYSRDYGYTF	TGTGCCAGCAGTTACAGCAGGGACTATGGCTACACCTTC
TRBD2	few	TRBV10-3	TRBJ2-5	CAISENAGTSGSNEQYF	TGTGCCATCAGTGAAAACGCCGGGACTAGCGGCTCCAATGAGCAGTACTTC
.	few	TRBV7-9	TRBJ1-2	CASSLRRQGLFGYTF	TGTGCCAGCAGCTTAAGGCGGCAGGGTCTATTTGGCTACACCTTC
TRBD2	many	TRBV14	TRBJ2-1	CASSQDTGLATIVGEQFF	TGTGCCAGCAGCCAAGATACCGGACTAGCGACAATCGTCGGCGAGCAGTTCTTC
.	.	TRBV6-2/TRBV6-3	TRBJ2-3	CASSYNEPVTDTQYF	TGTGCCAGCAGTTACAACGAACCTGTGACAGATACGCAGTATTTT
.	.	TRBV29-1	TRBJ2-1	CSVEEGYNEQFF	TGCAGCGTTGAAGAAGGGTACAATGAGCAGTTCTTC
TRBD1	.	TRBV7-2	TRBJ2-7	CASSPSWGTGGIYEQYF	TGTGCCAGCAGCCCATCTTGGGGGACAGGGGGCATCTACGAGCAGTACTTC
.	few	TRBV5-1	TRBJ1-5	CASSRGQSDGQPQHF	TGCGCCAGCAGCCGTGGACAGAGTGATGGTCAGCCCCAGCATTTT
TRBD2	.	TRBV24-1	TRBJ2-5	CATVAGVGPQETQYF	TGTGCCACCGTAGCGGGAGTGGGGCCCCAAGAGACCCAGTACTTC
TRBD2	.	TRBV20-1	TRBJ2-1	CSASSWTSGRDEQFF	TGCAGTGCTAGTTCGTGGACTAGCGGACGGGATGAGCAGTTCTTC
TRBD1	many	TRBV7-2	TRBJ2-3	CASSDWRGQGTDTQYF	TGTGCCAGCAGCGATTGGCGGGGACAGGGCACAGATACGCAGTATTTT
TRBD2	.	TRBV20-1	TRBJ2-1	CSTRDPASGSNEQFF	TGCAGTACTAGAGATCCGGCTAGCGGCAGCAATGAGCAGTTCTTC
.	few	TRBV12-3/TRBV12-4	TRBJ2-1	CASRLNYEQFF	TGTGCCAGCAGACTTAATTATGAGCAGTTCTTC
.	many	TRBV4-3	TRBJ2-3	CASSQNRADTQYF	TGCGCCAGCAGCCAGAACAGGGCGGATACGCAGTATTTT
.	many	TRBV11-2	TRBJ2-7	CASSLGVRSSYEQYF	TGTGCCAGCAGCTTAGGAGTGCGGAGCTCCTACGAGCAGTACTTC
.	.	TRBV2	TRBJ2-2	CASSDKGPNTGELFF	TGTGCCAGCAGTGATAAGGGTCCGAACACCGGGGAGCTGTTTTTT
.	once	TRBV4-1	TRBJ2-5	CASSQERAPVMRQYF	TGCGCCAGCAGCCAAGAGAGGGCCCCTGTAATGAGGCAGTACTTC
TRBD2	.	TRBV27	TRBJ2-5	CASSPPASGNNEQYF	TGTGCCAGCAGCCCCCCGGCTAGCGGGAATAATGAGCAGTACTTC
TRBD2	.	TRBV3-1	TRBJ2-5	CASSQQLAGQETQYF	TGTGCCAGCAGCCAACAACTAGCGGGGCAAGAGACCCAGTACTTC
TRBD2	.	TRBV7-3	TRBJ2-5	CASSPGTSGSFSGETQYF	TGTGCCAGCAGCCCCGGGACTAGCGGGAGTTTTAGTGGAGAGACCCAGTACTTC
.	.	TRBV7-9	TRBJ1-3	CASGLGDTIYF	TGTGCCAGCGGTCTAGGAGACACCATATATTTT
.	.	TRBV24-1	TRBJ2-5	CATSEIGQETQYF	TGTGCCACCAGTGAGATAGGTCAAGAGACCCAGTACTTC
TRBD2	few	TRBV5-1	TRBJ2-1	CASSLVAGGPDEQFF	TGCGCCAGCAGCTTGGTCGCGGGAGGGCCGGATGAGCAGTTCTTC
TRBD2	.	TRBV28	TRBJ2-7	CAGSWTSGPYEQYF	TGTGCCGGCAGTTGGACTAGCGGACCCTACGAGCAGTACTTC
.	.	TRBV9	TRBJ2-3	CASSVATGAYTQYF	TGTGCCAGCAGCGTAGCTACTGGGGCTTATACGCAGTATTTT
.	few	TRBV5-1	TRBJ2-5	CASSSNADKGQYF	TGCGCCAGCAGCTCCAACGCCGATAAGGGGCAGTACTTC
.	.	TRBV7-7	TRBJ2-5	CASSKDRGAGQETQYF	TGTGCTAGCAGCAAGGACAGAGGAGCGGGCCAAGAGACCCAGTACTTC
.	few	TRBV27	TRBJ1-5	CASSAPYQPQHF	TGTGCCAGCAGTGCACCTTATCAGCCCCAGCATTTT
TRBD2	.	TRBV28	TRBJ2-1	CASSFLGEREVFNEQFF	TGTGCCAGCAGTTTCCTGGGGGAGCGGGAGGTTTTCAATGAGCAGTTCTTC
.	.	TRBV6-5	TRBJ2-1	CASTWSGSLGNEQFF	TGTGCCAGCACCTGGAGTGGCTCCCTGGGGAATGAGCAGTTCTTC
TRBD2	few	TRBV7-3	TRBJ2-1	CASSPRPSGYNEQFF	TGTGCCAGCAGCCCCCGGCCTAGCGGCTACAATGAGCAGTTCTTC
TRBD1	few	TRBV6-2/TRBV6-3	TRBJ2-5	CASSNRDRVPETQYF	TGTGCCAGCAGTAACCGGGACAGGGTCCCCGAGACCCAGTACTTC
.	once	TRBV5-6	TRBJ2-7	CASSAFTGSEQYF	TGTGCCAGCAGCGCATTCACAGGGTCCGAGCAGTACTTC
.	.	TRBV20-1	TRBJ2-7	CSAIGLARFYNEQYF	TGCAGTGCTATCGGGCTAGCACGATTTTACAATGAGCAGTACTTC
TRBD2	.	TRBV20-1	TRBJ2-5	CSAHLDSGGTRETQYF	TGCAGTGCCCACCTGGATAGCGGGGGGACCAGGGAGACCCAGTACTTC
.	.	TRBV24-1	TRBJ2-3	CATGGRRGTDTQYF	TGTGCCACCGGGGGAAGGCGGGGCACAGATACGCAGTATTTT
.	.	TRBV28	TRBJ2-5	CASTPLGGTQYF	TGTGCCAGCACCCCCCTTGGTGGGACCCAGTACTTC
.	many	TRBV12-3/TRBV12-4	TRBJ2-7	CASSRNLGGEQYF	TGTGCCAGCAGCCGTAACCTAGGGGGTGAGCAGTACTTC
.	.	TRBV11-3	TRBJ2-4	CASSLDQDGSGKNIQYF	TGTGCCAGCAGCTTAGATCAGGATGGTTCTGGCAAAAACATTCAGTACTTC
.	.	TRBV11-2	TRBJ2-3	CASSLGQATQYF	TGTGCCAGCAGCTTAGGGCAGGCAACGCAGTATTTT
TRBD1	few	TRBV28	TRBJ1-5	CASSGLDRGGGQPQHF	TGTGCCAGCAGTGGACTGGACAGGGGCGGGGGTCAGCCCCAGCATTTT
.	once	TRBV5-1	TRBJ2-7	CASSLRGRVGYEQYF	TGCGCCAGCAGCTTGCGGGGTAGGGTCGGCTACGAGCAGTACTTC
TRBD2	.	TRBV7-6	TRBJ2-4	CASSSRLADNEQYF	TGTGCCAGCAGCTCTAGACTAGCGGATAATGAGCAGTACTTC
TRBD2	.	TRBV10-2	TRBJ2-7	CASRLAGNYEQYF	TGCGCCAGCAGACTAGCGGGAAACTACGAGCAGTACTTC
.	few	TRBV3-1	TRBJ2-7	CASSQGLIYEQYF	TGTGCCAGCAGCCAGGGTCTTATCTACGAGCAGTACTTC
.	.	TRBV12-3/TRBV12-4	TRBJ1-1	CASSLWSEAFF	TGTGCCAGCAGTTTATGGTCTGAAGCTTTCTTT
.	.	TRBV27	TRBJ2-7	CASSFPAYGDSKYNEQYF	TGTGCCAGCAGTTTTCCCGCCTATGGGGACTCTAAATACAATGAGCAGTACTTC
TRBD2	.	TRBV20-1	TRBJ2-2	CSARPSGRVDTGELFF	TGCAGTGCTAGGCCTAGCGGACGCGTCGACACCGGGGAGCTGTTTTTT
.	.	TRBV15	TRBJ2-7	CAASRGPPGETQYF	TGTGCCGCCAGCAGAGGCCCCCCGGGAGAAACCCAGTACTTC
.	.	TRBV27	TRBJ2-7	CASSFSVAYEQYF	TGTGCCAGCAGTTTCAGCGTGGCCTACGAGCAGTACTTC
.	.	TRBV20-1	TRBJ1-6	CSARDRSSPLHF	TGCAGTGCTAGAGACCGTAGTTCACCCCTCCACTTT
TRBD1	.	TRBV4-1	TRBJ2-7	CASSHYAAAGTAYEQYF	TGCGCCAGCAGCCATTACGCCGCCGCCGGGACAGCCTACGAGCAGTACTTC
.	.	TRBV4-3	TRBJ2-7	CASSQGSGLSGYEQYF	TGCGCCAGCAGCCAAGGGTCTGGACTGAGCGGGTACGAGCAGTACTTC